This is a list of T cell receptor beta chains from one sample in a study of cytomegalovirus exposure and HLA in healthy donors. The assay was immunoSEQ multiplex PCR, and TCRdb's table has in-frame clones only and misses some. The table shows 100,000 or so clones, with about 83% occurring only once. Sequenced: PBMCs. Source of these receptors: a man aged 18 to 30 in good health and CMV-seronegative. Both conserved end residues are part of each CDR3. The D gene is left open where the match is weak.

cdr3_length j_call v_call d_call cdr3_aa
15 TRBJ2-5 TRBV6-4 TRBD2 CASSEIAGEVETQYF
15 TRBJ1-6 TRBV11-2 TRBD1 CASSLGQSNNSPLHF
13 TRBJ2-3 TRBV7-9 . CASSLLPADTQYF
14 TRBJ1-1 TRBV19 . CASSIGGRHPEAFF
13 TRBJ2-5 TRBV6-6 TRBD1 CASTERQGETQYF
14 TRBJ2-7 TRBV28 . CASSPADRGTAAYF
15 TRBJ1-6 TRBV19 TRBD1 CASSPEDRANSPLHF
17 TRBJ2-7 TRBV18 . CASSPSAPRAGPYEQYF
14 TRBJ2-3 TRBV27 TRBD1 CASAGTGITDTQYF
16 TRBJ2-2 TRBV4-3 TRBD2 CASSQDGSGRGGELFF
15 TRBJ2-7 TRBV2 TRBD2 CASSYSSGRPYEQYF
16 TRBJ2-1 TRBV19 TRBD1 CASSISMTGVKNEQFF
12 TRBJ1-1 TRBV29-1 TRBD1 CSVEGDRVEAFF
15 TRBJ1-1 TRBV4-2 . CASSQRGALGTEAFF
16 TRBJ2-1 TRBV7-3 TRBD2 CASSQLGLAGGNEQFF